The clone carrying this T cell receptor beta chain was recorded many times. Its antigen remains unknown. The sample comes from a study of post-analysis software for immune sequencing data. Study-level information: Relapsing-remitting, secondary progressive and progressive-relapsing forms made up the multiple sclerosis disease courses. General study results and limits: Significantly lower normalized Chao1 diversity was found in patients with multiple sclerosis relative to controls. When the samples were clustered directly with F measure, those that had been prepared in the same batch showed strong co-clustering.

Prepared libraries of TCR beta cDNA carried unique molecular identifiers. cDNA molecules numbering around 450,000 came from approximately 0.91 to 9.4 million T cells. TCRdb ran MiXCR on the PCR reads and lists one entry per CDR3 protein. Here the sample spans hundreds of thousands of distinct CDR3 sequences, 35% to 40% being singletons. The source of this sequence is a girl aged 5-17 years with multiple sclerosis. Input material: blood.

CDR3 nucleotides: TGTGCCAGCAGTTGGGGAGGGGGCGAACCGGAAGCTTTCTTT. This translates into CASSWGGGEPEAFF. The genes are TRBV25-1 and TRBJ1-1, with TRBD1 identical over 7 bases. The CDR3 has 14 amino acids. With V trimmed by 5 bases and J by 8 bases, 11 bases remained unmatched. Looked up from germline, CDR1 is MGHDK and CDR2 is SYGVNS.